Listed below are T cell receptor beta chains from one sample, sequenced in a study of T cells in Graves' hyperthyroidism and ophthalmopathy. TCRdb processed the multiplex PCR reads anew with MiXCR; each CDR3 protein has one entry. Counted here are about 560,000 distinct CDR3 sequences, more than 45% occurring once; the ten biggest clones make up 8.2%. The source material was peripheral blood or thyroid tissue (not recorded which). These TCRs come from a woman between 18 and 29 years old with Graves' hyperthyroidism. Each CDR3 is given with its conserved first and last residue. D genes are given only for firm matches. Size values are once, few and many counts, or a class for expanded clones, and some rows have none.

v_call: TRBV7-9; j_call: TRBJ1-1; clone_size: -; d_call: -; cdr3_nt: TGTGCCAGCAGTAGTCCCCAGGTTATGAACACTGAAGCTTTCTTT; cdr3_aa: CASSSPQVMNTEAFF
v_call: TRBV7-9; j_call: TRBJ1-2; clone_size: -; d_call: TRBD1; cdr3_nt: TGTGCCAGCACCGCAGGGGGCCATGGCTACACCTTC; cdr3_aa: CASTAGGHGYTF
v_call: TRBV2; j_call: TRBJ1-2; clone_size: many; d_call: TRBD1; cdr3_nt: TGTGCCAGCACTCTACGAGGACAGGTCAACTATGGCTACACCTTC; cdr3_aa: CASTLRGQVNYGYTF
v_call: TRBV11-1; j_call: TRBJ2-3; clone_size: -; d_call: -; cdr3_nt: TGTGCCAGCAGGGACGGCAGCACAGATACGCAGTATTTT; cdr3_aa: CASRDGSTDTQYF
v_call: TRBV7-2; j_call: TRBJ2-7; clone_size: once; d_call: -; cdr3_nt: TGTGCCAGCATGCTACAGGGGGGGCTCGGCGAGCAGTACTTC; cdr3_aa: CASMLQGGLGEQYF
v_call: TRBV7-3; j_call: TRBJ2-5; clone_size: many; d_call: TRBD2; cdr3_nt: TGTGCCAGCGGGCTAGCGGGAGGGGGAGAGACCCAGTACTTC; cdr3_aa: CASGLAGGGETQYF
v_call: TRBV7-8; j_call: TRBJ1-2; clone_size: many; d_call: -; cdr3_nt: TGTGCCAGCAGCTTAGGCGGGAGCGCGGGCTATGGCTACACCTTC; cdr3_aa: CASSLGGSAGYGYTF
v_call: TRBV15; j_call: TRBJ2-3; clone_size: few; d_call: -; cdr3_nt: TGTGCCACCAGCAGGGACACAGATACGCAGTATTTT; cdr3_aa: CATSRDTDTQYF
v_call: TRBV2; j_call: TRBJ2-5; clone_size: few; d_call: -; cdr3_nt: TGTGCCAGCAGCTCTGGGCTAGCAAGCGAGACCCAGTACTTC; cdr3_aa: CASSSGLASETQYF
v_call: TRBV2; j_call: TRBJ2-5; clone_size: few; d_call: TRBD2; cdr3_nt: TGTGCCAGCAGTACCGGACTAGCGGGAGTGTTGGAGACCCAGTACTTC; cdr3_aa: CASSTGLAGVLETQYF
v_call: TRBV12-3/TRBV12-4; j_call: TRBJ1-1; clone_size: few; d_call: -; cdr3_nt: TGTGCCAGCAGTTTCGGCTACACTGAAGCTTTCTTT; cdr3_aa: CASSFGYTEAFF
v_call: TRBV25-1; j_call: TRBJ1-4; clone_size: many; d_call: -; cdr3_nt: TGTGCCAGCAGTTTTTCAGGGTCGAAAAAACTGTTTTTT; cdr3_aa: CASSFSGSKKLFF
v_call: TRBV20-1; j_call: TRBJ1-2; clone_size: -; d_call: TRBD1; cdr3_nt: TGCAGTGCTAGAGAAACGGGACAGTCTAACTATGGCTACACCTTC; cdr3_aa: CSARETGQSNYGYTF
v_call: TRBV2; j_call: TRBJ2-2; clone_size: -; d_call: -; cdr3_nt: TGTGCCAGCAGTTTTTATCCACCAGGGGAGCTGTTTTTT; cdr3_aa: CASSFYPPGELFF
v_call: TRBV10-3; j_call: TRBJ1-4; clone_size: many; d_call: TRBD1; cdr3_nt: TGTGCCATCAGTGAATCCGGACAGGCCAGCGGGGAAAAACTGTTTTTT; cdr3_aa: CAISESGQASGEKLFF
v_call: TRBV9; j_call: TRBJ1-5; clone_size: few; d_call: -; cdr3_nt: TGTGCCAGCAGCCAGGGGAGGGGCGGCTATAGCAATCAGCCCCAGCATTTT; cdr3_aa: CASSQGRGGYSNQPQHF
v_call: TRBV29-1; j_call: TRBJ1-1; clone_size: -; d_call: -; cdr3_nt: TGCAGCTTGGGCCCGATGAACACTGAAGCTTTCTTT; cdr3_aa: CSLGPMNTEAFF
v_call: TRBV2; j_call: TRBJ2-7; clone_size: few; d_call: TRBD1; cdr3_nt: TGTGCCAGCAGAGTTCAACCGGGACAGGGTTTCGAGCAGTACTTC; cdr3_aa: CASRVQPGQGFEQYF
v_call: TRBV7-9; j_call: TRBJ1-4; clone_size: -; d_call: TRBD1; cdr3_nt: TGTGCCAGCAGCCGCAGGGGGCCTGGAGATAATGAAAAACTGTTTTTT; cdr3_aa: CASSRRGPGDNEKLFF
v_call: TRBV6-6; j_call: TRBJ2-5; clone_size: -; d_call: TRBD2; cdr3_nt: TGTGCCAGCAGTTACCTCAGCGGGGGGAAGGAGACCCAGTACTTC; cdr3_aa: CASSYLSGGKETQYF
v_call: TRBV11-3; j_call: TRBJ1-2; clone_size: many; d_call: -; cdr3_nt: TGTGCCAGCAGCTTAGGGGAACAGGGACACTATGGCTACACCTTC; cdr3_aa: CASSLGEQGHYGYTF
v_call: TRBV5-1; j_call: TRBJ1-5; clone_size: few; d_call: -; cdr3_nt: TGCGCCAGCAGCATCGGACCGAGCAATCAGCCCCAGCATTTT; cdr3_aa: CASSIGPSNQPQHF